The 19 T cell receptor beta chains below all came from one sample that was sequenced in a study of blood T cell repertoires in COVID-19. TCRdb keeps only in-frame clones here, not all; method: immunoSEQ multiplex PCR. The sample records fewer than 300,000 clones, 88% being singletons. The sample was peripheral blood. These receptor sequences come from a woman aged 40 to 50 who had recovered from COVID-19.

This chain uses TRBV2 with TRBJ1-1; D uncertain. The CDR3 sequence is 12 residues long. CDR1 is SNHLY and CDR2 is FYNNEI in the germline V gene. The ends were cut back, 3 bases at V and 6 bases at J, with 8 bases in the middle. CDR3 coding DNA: TGTGCCAGCAGTGAGTGGCCAGCTGAAGCTTTCTTT. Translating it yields CASSEWPAEAFF. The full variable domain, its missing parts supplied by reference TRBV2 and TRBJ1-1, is EPEVTQTPSHQVTQMGQEVILRCVPISNHLYFYWYRQILGQKVEFLVSFYNNEISEKSEIFDDQFSVERPDGSNFTLKIRSTKLEDSAMYFCASSEWPAEAFFGQGTRLTVV.

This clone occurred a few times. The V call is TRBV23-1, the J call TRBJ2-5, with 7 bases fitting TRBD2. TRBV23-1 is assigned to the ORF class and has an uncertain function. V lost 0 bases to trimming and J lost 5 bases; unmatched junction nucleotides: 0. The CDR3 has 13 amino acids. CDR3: CASSQSGGETQYF. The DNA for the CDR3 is TGCGCCAGCAGTCAATCGGGGGGGGAGACCCAGTACTTC.

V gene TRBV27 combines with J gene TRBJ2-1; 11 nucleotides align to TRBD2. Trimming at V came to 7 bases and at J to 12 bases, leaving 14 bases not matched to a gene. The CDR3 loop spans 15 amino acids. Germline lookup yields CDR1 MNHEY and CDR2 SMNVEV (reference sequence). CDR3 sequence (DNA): TGTGCCAGCAACTGGCTAGCGGGAGGCCTCCTCGGGCAGTTCTTC. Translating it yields CASNWLAGGLLGQFF.

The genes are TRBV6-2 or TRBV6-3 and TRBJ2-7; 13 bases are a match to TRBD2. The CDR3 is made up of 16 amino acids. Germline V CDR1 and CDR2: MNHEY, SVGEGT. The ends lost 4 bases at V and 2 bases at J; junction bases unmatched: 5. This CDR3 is CASSWGTSGIPYEQYF. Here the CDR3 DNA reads TGTGCCAGCAGTTGGGGGACTAGCGGGATACCCTACGAGCAGTACTTC.

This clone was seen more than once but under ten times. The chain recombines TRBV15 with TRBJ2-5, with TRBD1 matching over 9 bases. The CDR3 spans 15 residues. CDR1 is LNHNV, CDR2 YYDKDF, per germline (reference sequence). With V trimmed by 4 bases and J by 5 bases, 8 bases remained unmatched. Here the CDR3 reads CATSIGTGRGETQYF. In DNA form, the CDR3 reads TGTGCCACCAGCATTGGGACAGGGCGGGGGGAGACCCAGTACTTC.

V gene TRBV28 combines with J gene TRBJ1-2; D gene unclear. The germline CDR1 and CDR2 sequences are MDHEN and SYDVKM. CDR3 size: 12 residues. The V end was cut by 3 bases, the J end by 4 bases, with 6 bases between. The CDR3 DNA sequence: TGTGCCAGCAGTTTTGAGGTCTATGGCTACACCTTC. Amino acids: CASSFEVYGYTF.

CDR3 region: CASSSPDRGLSVGANVLTF. The CDR3 coding sequence is TGTGCCAGCAGCTCCCCGGACAGGGGGCTCTCCGTCGGGGCCAACGTCCTGACTTTC. The J gene is TRBJ2-6, the V gene TRBV11-2; TRBD1 aligns across 11 bases. The CDR3 is 19 residues long. Germline-derived CDR1 and CDR2 are SGHAT and FQNNGV. After removal of 4 bases from V and 4 bases from J, the junction contained 12 bases not matched to a gene.

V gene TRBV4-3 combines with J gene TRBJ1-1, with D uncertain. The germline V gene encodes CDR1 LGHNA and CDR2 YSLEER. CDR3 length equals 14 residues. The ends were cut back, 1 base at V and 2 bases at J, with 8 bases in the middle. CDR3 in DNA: TGCGCCAGCAGCCAAGGCTTGGCAAACACTGAAGCTTTCTTT. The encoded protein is CASSQGLANTEAFF.

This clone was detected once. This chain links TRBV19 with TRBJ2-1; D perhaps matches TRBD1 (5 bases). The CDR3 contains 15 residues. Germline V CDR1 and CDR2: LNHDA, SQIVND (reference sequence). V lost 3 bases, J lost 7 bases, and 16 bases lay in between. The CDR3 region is CASSMGLSLGNEQFF. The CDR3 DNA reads TGTGCCAGTAGTATGGGGCTCTCCTTGGGGAATGAGCAGTTCTTC.

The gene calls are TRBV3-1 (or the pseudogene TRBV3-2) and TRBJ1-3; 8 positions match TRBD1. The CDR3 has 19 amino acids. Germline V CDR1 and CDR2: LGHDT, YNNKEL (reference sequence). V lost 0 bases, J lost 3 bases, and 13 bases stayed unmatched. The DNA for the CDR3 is TGTGCCAGCAGCCAAGATCCCCCCGGACAGGGCGGAGATGGAAACACCATATATTTT. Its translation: CASSQDPPGQGGDGNTIYF.

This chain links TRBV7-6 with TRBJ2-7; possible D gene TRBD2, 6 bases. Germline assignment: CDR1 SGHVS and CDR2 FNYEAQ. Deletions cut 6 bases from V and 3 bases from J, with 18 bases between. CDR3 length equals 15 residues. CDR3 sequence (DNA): TGTGCCAGCAGTCAGTGGGCGGGGACCCACTACGAGCAGTACTTC. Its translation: CASSQWAGTHYEQYF.

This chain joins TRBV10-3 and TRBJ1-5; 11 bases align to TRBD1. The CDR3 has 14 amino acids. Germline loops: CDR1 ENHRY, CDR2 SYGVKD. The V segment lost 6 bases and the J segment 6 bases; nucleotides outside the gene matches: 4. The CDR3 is CAISGTGGGQPQHF. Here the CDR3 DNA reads TGTGCCATCAGCGGGACAGGGGGTGGTCAGCCCCAGCATTTT.

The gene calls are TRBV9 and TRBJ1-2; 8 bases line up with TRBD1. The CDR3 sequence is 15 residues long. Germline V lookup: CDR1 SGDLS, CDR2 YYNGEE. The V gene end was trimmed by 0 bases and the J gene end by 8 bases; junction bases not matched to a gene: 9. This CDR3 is CASSVDPLAGGGYTF. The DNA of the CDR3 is TGTGCCAGCAGCGTAGACCCCTTGGCAGGGGGCGGCTACACCTTC.

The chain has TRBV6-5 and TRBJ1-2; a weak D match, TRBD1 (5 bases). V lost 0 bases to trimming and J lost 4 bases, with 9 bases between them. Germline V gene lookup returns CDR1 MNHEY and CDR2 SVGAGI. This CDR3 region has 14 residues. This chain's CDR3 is CASSYSTRVYGYTF. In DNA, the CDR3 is TGTGCCAGCAGTTACTCAACCAGGGTCTATGGCTACACCTTC.

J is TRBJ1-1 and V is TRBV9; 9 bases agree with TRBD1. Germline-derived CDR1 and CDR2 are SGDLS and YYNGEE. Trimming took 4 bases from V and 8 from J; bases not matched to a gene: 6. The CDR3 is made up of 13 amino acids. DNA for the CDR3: TGTGCCAGCAGCCCCCAGACAGGGGGAGAAGCTTTCTTT. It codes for CASSPQTGGEAFF.

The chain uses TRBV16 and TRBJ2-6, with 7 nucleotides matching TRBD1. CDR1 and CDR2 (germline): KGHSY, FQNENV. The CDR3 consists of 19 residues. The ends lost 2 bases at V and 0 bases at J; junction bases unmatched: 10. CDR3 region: CASSQGWAGGRSGANVLTF. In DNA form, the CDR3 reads TGTGCCAGCAGCCAAGGATGGGCAGGGGGTCGCTCTGGGGCCAACGTCCTGACTTTC.

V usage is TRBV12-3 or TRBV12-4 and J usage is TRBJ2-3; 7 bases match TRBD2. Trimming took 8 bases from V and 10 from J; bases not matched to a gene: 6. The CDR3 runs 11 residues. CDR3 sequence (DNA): TGTGCCAGCGGGCGGGAGTTGGCGCAGTATTTT. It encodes CASGRELAQYF.

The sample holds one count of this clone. The CDR3 nucleotides are TGTGCCAGCAGTTACGCCACAGGATGGGGTGTCTATGGCTACACCTTC. Protein product: CASSYATGWGVYGYTF. This rearrangement joins TRBV6-6 to TRBJ1-2; D might be TRBD1 (5 bases). This CDR3 region has 16 residues. From germline, CDR1 is MNHNY and CDR2 SVGAGI (reference sequence). The ends were cut back, 2 bases at V and 4 bases at J, with 17 bases in the middle.

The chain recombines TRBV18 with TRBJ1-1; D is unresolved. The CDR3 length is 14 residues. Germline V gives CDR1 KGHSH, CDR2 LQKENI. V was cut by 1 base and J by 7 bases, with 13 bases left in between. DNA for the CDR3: TGTGCCAGCTCACCACAGGGAGTGGCCTTTGAAGCTTTCTTT. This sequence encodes CASSPQGVAFEAFF.